The 5 T cell receptor beta chains listed next were all sequenced from one sample in a study of CD8+ T cells in alopecia areata. Sorting of pooled cutaneous lymph node cells used CD4, CD8alpha, NKG2D, NKG2ACE and other markers. Investigators isolated RNA and reverse transcribed it into cDNA to act as the sequencing template. Sequenced by immunoSEQ multiplex PCR; TCRdb stores in-frame clones only, minus some. Observed are over 250,000 clones, no singletons, with the top ten taking more than 1%. What was sequenced was CD4+ T cells sorted from a lymph node. Receptors were obtained from a C3H/HeJ mouse with alopecia areata. The strain's MHC: H2-k.

This clone was found a few times. These gene names are mouse names. Read coverage stops 4 residues before the CDR3 terminus; the germline J gene supplies the remainder. This rearrangement joins TRBV31 to TRBJ2-1; 13 nucleotides agree with TRBD2. The length of the CDR3 is 15 residues. V shed 0 bases and J 6 bases; nucleotides not matched to a gene: 2. In germline, CDR1 is GKSSPN, CDR2 SITVG. CDR3 amino acids: CAWSLGTGGVAEQFF. CDR3 bases read: TGTGCCTGGAGTCTCGGGACTGGGGGGGTTGCT.

This clone was seen more than once but under ten times. Gene names are mouse gene names. Read sequence stops 4 residues before the CDR3 end, and the germline J gene provides the missing end. The genes are TRBV13-1 and TRBJ2-1, with a possible D match to TRBD1 (7 bases). The germline gives CDR1 NSHNY, CDR2 SYGAGN. V was shortened by 0 bases and J by 4 bases, with 11 bases between the two germline ends. The CDR3 covers 15 residues. The CDR3 bases that were read are TGTGCCAGCAGTGATGAGAGGGGGCGGTATGCT. Translating gives CASSDERGRYA. The entire CDR3 protein reads CASSDERGRYAEQFF.

The sample holds many counts of this clone. The listed genes are named as in mouse. The CDR3 end is not reached by the read, which stops 4 residues before it; the germline J gene fills it in. The sample carries other DNA sequences with the same CDR3. The V and J genes are TRBV1 and TRBJ2-5; 8 nucleotides align to TRBD2. After removal of 0 bases from V and 2 bases from J, the junction contained 1 base not matched to a gene. The CDR3 runs 15 residues. Germline V gene data show CDR1 as NSQYPW and CDR2 as LRSPGD (reference sequence). CDR3 amino acids: CTCSADLGGQDTQYF. The CDR3 DNA, read in part, is TGCACCTGCAGTGCAGATCTGGGGGGCCAAGAC.

A note on this clone: The gene symbols are mouse symbols. The sequence runs out 4 residues before the end of the CDR3; the remainder is reconstructed from the germline J gene. The V call is TRBV19, the J call TRBJ1-1; TRBD1 agrees at 7 bases. The CDR3 spans 13 residues. The V gene's germline CDR1 is FNHDT and CDR2 SITEND (reference sequence). The CDR3 DNA, read in part, is TGTGCCAGCAGTAAGAGGGGACAGAGA. This encodes CASSKRGQR. The CDR3 as a whole reads CASSKRGQREVFF.

As concerns this clone: Gene and germline names: mouse. The read terminates 4 residues ahead of where the CDR3 ends, so the germline J gene completes it. This chain uses TRBV19 with TRBJ2-3; possibly TRBD1 for D (5 bases). Looked up from germline, CDR1 is FNHDT and CDR2 is SITEND (reference sequence). V was shortened by 2 bases and J by 0 bases, with 10 bases between the two germline ends. There are 15 residues in the CDR3. The CDR3 loop reads CASSIRPGSAETLYF. The DNA read from the CDR3 is TGTGCCAGCAGTATTCGGCCAGGGAGTGCAGAA.